The rows below give T cell receptor beta chains drawn from one sample of a study of T cells in Graves' hyperthyroidism and ophthalmopathy. TCRdb fed the multiplex PCR reads into MiXCR, producing one record per CDR3 protein. The profile shows over 300,000 distinct CDR3 sequences, 14% of them singletons. Sequenced: blood. The source is a woman aged 60-70 years with Graves' hyperthyroidism. Both conserved end residues are part of each CDR3. The D gene is left open where the match is weak. A row's size may be missing; if present it is once, few, many or a size class.

>TRBJ1-1|TRBV27|-|many
CASSRTGLYTEAFF
TGTGCCAGCAGTCGCACAGGGTTGTACACTGAAGCTTTCTTT
>TRBJ2-3|TRBV2|TRBD2|many
CASRLAGGPTDTQYF
TGTGCCAGCAGGTTAGCGGGAGGGCCGACAGATACGCAGTATTTT
>TRBJ2-3|TRBV5-1|TRBD1|many
CASSEGQGATDTQYF
TGCGCCAGCAGCGAGGGACAGGGGGCGACAGATACGCAGTATTTT
>TRBJ2-3|TRBV7-8|TRBD2|-
CASSPGLAGGSTDTQYF
TGTGCCAGCAGCCCGGGACTAGCGGGAGGTAGCACAGATACGCAGTATTTT
>TRBJ1-1|TRBV18|-|many
CASSALGDVNTEAFF
TGTGCCAGCTCAGCTTTGGGTGACGTGAACACTGAAGCTTTCTTT
>TRBJ1-1|TRBV5-6|-|-
CASIGRGAGTEAFF
TGTGCCAGCATCGGGAGGGGGGCAGGAACTGAAGCTTTCTTT
>TRBJ2-7|TRBV6-6|TRBD2|many
CASSYSILAEGFEQYF
TGTGCCAGCAGTTACTCGATTCTAGCGGAGGGATTCGAGCAGTACTTC
>TRBJ1-2|TRBV15|-|-
CATSRVFRDGYTF
TGTGCCACCAGCAGAGTTTTCAGGGACGGCTACACCTTC
>TRBJ1-1|TRBV28|-|many
CASQGYTEAFF
TGTGCCAGCCAGGGGTACACTGAAGCTTTCTTT
>TRBJ1-5|TRBV18|TRBD1|many
CASSMTGGINQPQHF
TGTGCCAGCTCAATGACAGGGGGGATTAATCAGCCCCAGCATTTT
>TRBJ2-3|TRBV2|TRBD2|many
CASSEVVAGADTQYF
TGTGCCAGCAGTGAAGTGGTAGCGGGAGCCGATACGCAGTATTTT
>TRBJ1-1|TRBV15|-|-
CATSRLLGGITEAFF
TGTGCCACCAGCAGACTCCTAGGGGGGATCACTGAAGCTTTCTTT
>TRBJ2-5|TRBV11-3|-|-
CASSPGRSQETQYF
TGTGCCAGCAGTCCGGGACGTTCCCAAGAGACCCAGTACTTC
>TRBJ2-2|TRBV11-2|TRBD1|many
CASSKTGEGELFF
TGTGCCAGCAGCAAAACAGGGGAGGGGGAGCTGTTTTTT
>TRBJ2-7|TRBV5-8|TRBD1|many
CASSSAGTGLFQYF
TGTGCCAGCAGCTCCGCCGGGACAGGATTGTTTCAGTACTTC
>TRBJ2-3|TRBV29-1|TRBD2|many
CSVAREADTQYF
TGCAGCGTTGCCCGGGAGGCAGATACGCAGTATTTT
>TRBJ1-1|TRBV11-2|TRBD1|many
CASSYKPGQGNTEAFF
TGTGCCAGCAGCTACAAACCAGGACAGGGGAACACTGAAGCTTTCTTT
>TRBJ1-2|TRBV3-1|-|few
CASTQGALANYGYTF
TGTGCCAGCACTCAAGGAGCATTAGCTAACTATGGCTACACCTTC
>TRBJ1-5|TRBV6-1|-|few
CASSPGTAGPQHF
TGTGCCAGCAGTCCCGGGACGGCGGGGCCCCAGCATTTT
>TRBJ2-7|TRBV19|TRBD1|once
CASSPIPGQGVYEQYF
TGTGCCAGTAGCCCCATCCCGGGACAGGGGGTGTACGAGCAGTACTTC
>TRBJ2-1|TRBV28|TRBD2|many
CASRLAQSSYNEQFF
TGTGCCAGCCGACTAGCGCAGAGCTCCTACAATGAGCAGTTCTTC
>TRBJ2-3|TRBV10-3|-|-
CAISARERNTQYF
TGTGCCATCAGCGCTAGGGAGCGGAATACGCAGTATTTT
>TRBJ2-1|TRBV12-3/TRBV12-4|-|many
CASSEYNEQFF
TGTGCCAGCAGTGAATACAATGAGCAGTTCTTC
>TRBJ1-2|TRBV4-1|-|-
CASSQEGSGYYGYTF
TGCGCCAGCAGCCAAGAAGGTTCCGGTTACTATGGCTACACCTTC
>TRBJ2-7|TRBV20-1|TRBD1|-
CSVGGTGSSYEQYF
TGCAGTGTGGGAGGGACAGGGAGCTCCTACGAGCAGTACTTC
>TRBJ2-2|TRBV3-1|-|many
CASSRQGGTGELFF
TGTGCCAGCAGCCGGCAGGGGGGCACCGGGGAGCTGTTTTTT
>TRBJ2-3|TRBV3-1|TRBD2|many
CASSQDGVAGVGDTQYF
TGTGCCAGCAGTCAAGATGGGGTAGCGGGAGTGGGAGATACGCAGTATTTT
>TRBJ2-7|TRBV11-3|-|many
CASRDTYEQYF
TGTGCCAGCCGGGATACCTACGAGCAGTACTTC
>TRBJ2-5|TRBV6-1|TRBD2|many
CASSGLAGGQETQYF
TGTGCCAGCAGTGGTCTAGCGGGAGGGCAAGAGACCCAGTACTTC
>TRBJ1-5|TRBV2|TRBD1|many
CASSPTGRNQPQHF
TGTGCCAGCAGTCCGACAGGGCGCAATCAGCCCCAGCATTTT
>TRBJ1-1|TRBV10-3|-|many
CAISEGRTNTEAFF
TGTGCCATCAGTGAGGGACGGACGAACACTGAAGCTTTCTTT
>TRBJ2-2|TRBV9|-|many
CASSVEAEPNTGELFF
TGTGCCAGCAGCGTAGAGGCGGAACCGAACACCGGGGAGCTGTTTTTT
>TRBJ2-1|TRBV11-2|-|many
CASTIGPNEQFF
TGTGCCAGCACCATTGGTCCAAATGAGCAGTTCTTC